The 29 T cell receptor beta chains below come from one sample, sequenced in a study of identical twins. Each CDR3 protein gets one entry after TCRdb re-called the 5' RACE reads with MiXCR. Of 400,000 to 500,000 distinct CDR3 sequences in the sample, around 20% were seen once. Specimen: naive T cells sorted from blood. The receptor set was obtained from a man aged 45 to 65 in good health.

This clonotype was detected ten times or more. This chain joins TRBV29-1 and TRBJ2-7, with 8 positions matching TRBD1. The CDR3 is 14 residues long. CDR1 SQVTM and CDR2 ANQGSEA come from the germline V gene. Germline trimming cut 7 bases from V and 2 bases from J; bases unmatched to any gene: 10. CDR3 bases: TGCAGCGCCGAAGGGGGGACAGGTGCCTACGAGCAGTACTTC. It specifies CSAEGGTGAYEQYF.

This clonotype was observed many times. The V call is TRBV5-6, the J call TRBJ2-7, with D perhaps TRBD2 (5 bases). The ends were cut back, 0 bases at V and 2 bases at J, with 9 bases in the middle. CDR3 size: 14 residues. Germline V lookup: CDR1 SGHDT, CDR2 YYEEEE. For the CDR3, the DNA is TGTGCCAGCAGCTTGGGGACTTTTCCCTACGAGCAGTACTTC. Translation: CASSLGTFPYEQYF.

This clonotype was picked up a small number of times. The CDR3 here is CSVFGRDSDNEQYF. In nucleotides, the CDR3 is TGCAGCGTTTTTGGCCGCGACAGCGACAACGAGCAGTACTTC. The V gene is TRBV29-1, the J gene TRBJ2-7; a weak D match, TRBD1 (5 bases). V dropped 5 bases and J dropped 5 bases, with 19 bases sitting between them. Looked up from germline, CDR1 is SQVTM and CDR2 is ANQGSEA. The CDR3 spans 14 residues.

This clonotype was observed a few times. V usage is TRBV4-2 and J usage is TRBJ2-5, with D maybe TRBD1 (5 bases). This CDR3 is built from 15 residues. V was cut by 4 bases and J by 5 bases, with 17 bases left in between. CDR1 and CDR2 from the germline V gene are LGHNA and YNFKEQ. The CDR3 region is CASSRDRAKGETQYF. DNA for the CDR3: TGTGCCAGCAGCCGAGACCGGGCAAAGGGGGAGACCCAGTACTTC.

In this sample, this clonotype turned up many times. The gene calls are TRBV7-8 and TRBJ1-3; 7 bases fit TRBD1. The CDR3 is 16 amino acids. V shed 5 bases and J 0 bases; nucleotides not matched to a gene: 7. Germline assignment: CDR1 SGHVS and CDR2 FQNEAQ. The CDR3 sequence: CASSVDRSLSGNTIYF. The CDR3, as DNA: TGTGCCAGCAGCGTGGACAGGTCACTCTCTGGAAACACCATATATTTT.

This clonotype was detected many times. CDR3 sequence (DNA): TGTGCCAGCAGCCCCGAGTATACGCAGTATTTT. Translation gives CASSPEYTQYF. The J gene is TRBJ2-3, the V gene TRBV11-2; D remains unclear. Per germline, CDR1 SGHAT and CDR2 FQNNGV. This CDR3 has 11 residues. V was trimmed by 5 bases and J by 7 bases, leaving 7 bases between them.

The J gene is TRBJ2-6, the V gene TRBV12-3 or TRBV12-4, with unresolved D. The CDR3 length is 13 residues. Trimming cost V 6 bases and J 4 bases, with 7 bases left between them. The DNA of the CDR3 is TGTGCCAGCAGCCAGAGAGGGGCCAACGTCCTGACTTTC. This translates into CASSQRGANVLTF.

The chain links TRBV10-2 to TRBJ1-3, with 10 bases aligning to TRBD1. CDR1 WSHSY and CDR2 SAAADI come from the germline V gene. The CDR3 runs 16 residues. The V gene end was trimmed by 6 bases and the J gene end by 0 bases; junction bases not matched to a gene: 5. The CDR3 bases are TGCGCCAGCAGCCCGGGACAGGGGACCTCTGGAAACACCATATATTTT. It is translated as CASSPGQGTSGNTIYF.

Only a few counts were recorded for this clonotype. The chain couples TRBV28 to TRBJ2-7; no clear D. Germline-derived CDR1 and CDR2 are MDHEN and SYDVKM. This CDR3 comprises 14 residues. V was cut by 7 bases and J by 2 bases, with 15 bases left in between. The CDR3 bases are TGTGCCAGCAAGAACAAGGGCATCCCCTACGAGCAGTACTTC. It translates to CASKNKGIPYEQYF.

This clonotype was observed many times. CDR3 residues: CSARDLQRTFYNEQFF. The DNA of the CDR3 is TGCAGTGCTAGAGATCTCCAGCGAACCTTTTACAATGAGCAGTTCTTC. The chain couples TRBV20-1 to TRBJ2-1; D ambiguous. The length of the CDR3 is 16 residues. Germline V gene lookup returns CDR1 DFQATT and CDR2 SNEGSKA (reference sequence). V lost 0 bases and J 4 bases, leaving 16 bases between the germline ends.

This clonotype was recorded a few times. The chain uses TRBV27 and TRBJ1-4; D is unclear. Between the trimmed V and J ends, which lost 5 bases and 5 bases, there was a span of 6 bases. This CDR3 is 12 amino acids long. Looked up from germline, CDR1 is MNHEY and CDR2 is SMNVEV (reference sequence). CDR3 nucleotides: TGTGCCAGCAGTCCCTCCAATGAAAAACTGTTTTTT. Its translation: CASSPSNEKLFF.

This clonotype occurred a few times. The genes are TRBV1 and TRBJ1-1; TRBD1 was called by the table and not checked on the DNA. TRBV1 constitutes a pseudogene. This CDR3 has 17 amino acids. The CDR3 protein is CTSSRDRERRSDTEAFF. The CDR3 bases are TGCACCAGCAGCCGCGACAGGGAGCGGAGGAGCGACACTGAAGCTTTCTTT.

The chain employs TRBV5-6 and TRBJ2-7; D is ambiguous. V lost 1 base and J lost 7, with 9 bases in between. This CDR3 spans 12 amino acids. Germline CDR1 is SGHDT and CDR2 is YYEEEE. The CDR3 here is CASSLILEEQYF. The CDR3 bases are TGTGCCAGCAGCTTGATTTTAGAGGAGCAGTACTTC.

This clonotype has a handful of counts. The gene calls are TRBV5-1 and TRBJ1-1; D is perhaps TRBD1 (5 bases). CDR3 length: 14 residues. V was pared by 4 bases and J by 5 bases, with 15 bases between. The V gene's germline CDR1 is SGHRS and CDR2 YFSETQ. The CDR3 nucleotides are TGCGCCAGCAGCCCTGGAGGAGGGGAAACTGAAGCTTTCTTT. Translated, it gives CASSPGGGETEAFF.

V and J are TRBV5-6 and TRBJ1-3; D unclear. Germline V gene lookup returns CDR1 SGHDT and CDR2 YYEEEE. Deletions cut 4 bases from V and 6 bases from J, with 11 bases between. There are 13 residues in the CDR3. Written as DNA, the CDR3 is TGTGCCAGCAGCGCCGGGGTTCCAAACACCATATATTTT. Encoded protein: CASSAGVPNTIYF.

This chain links TRBV7-9 with TRBJ2-7; TRBD2 aligns across 7 bases. Unmatched junction bases numbered 4, after V lost 5 bases and J lost 6 bases. Germline CDR1 reads SEHNR; CDR2 reads FQNEAQ (reference sequence). This CDR3 has 12 residues. The CDR3 reads CASSGTTVEQYF. CDR3 nucleotide sequence: TGTGCCAGCAGCGGGACTACCGTCGAGCAGTACTTC.

This clonotype was seen ten or more times. This chain connects TRBV7-2 to TRBJ2-7, with a possible D match to TRBD1 (5 bases). V was cut by 2 bases and J by 7 bases, with 18 bases left in between. The CDR3 consists of 15 residues. CDR1 SGHTA and CDR2 FQGNSA come from the germline V gene. The CDR3 here is CASSLSGQVLEEQYF. In nucleotides, the CDR3 is TGTGCCAGCAGCTTATCAGGGCAAGTGCTAGAGGAGCAGTACTTC.

The sample holds a few counts of this clonotype. The gene calls are TRBV29-1 and TRBJ2-3; TRBD1 aligns across 8 bases. Germline V gives CDR1 SQVTM, CDR2 ANQGSEA. The CDR3 runs 18 residues. The ends lost 8 bases at V and 1 base at J; junction bases unmatched: 20. Here the CDR3 reads CSLGEGKRQGWCTDTQYF. The CDR3 DNA follows: TGCAGCCTTGGTGAGGGGAAAAGACAGGGGTGGTGCACAGATACGCAGTATTTT.

Worth noting for this clonotype: Likely a read error: the CDR3 ends without its conserved phenylalanine or tryptophan. The chain combines TRBV25-1 with TRBJ1-3; D perhaps matches TRBD1 (5 bases). Germline V gene lookup returns CDR1 MGHDK and CDR2 SYGVNS. This CDR3 is built from 15 residues. CDR3 sequence (DNA): TGTGCCAGAAGTGATGGGGACTTCTCTGGAAACGCCATATATGTT. Its protein product is CARSDGDFSGNAIYV.

The chain carries TRBV29-1 and TRBJ1-1, with D hard to call. The ends were cut back, 3 bases at V and 3 bases at J, with 11 bases in the middle. Germline CDR1 is SQVTM and CDR2 is ANQGSEA. The CDR3 is 13 amino acids. CDR3 sequence reads: CSVEWRADTEAFF. As DNA, the CDR3 is TGCAGCGTTGAGTGGAGGGCCGACACTGAAGCTTTCTTT.

CDR3 sequence reads: CASSPGGAGPDSYEQYF. The CDR3 DNA reads TGTGCCAGCAGCCCAGGGGGAGCGGGCCCCGATTCCTACGAGCAGTACTTC. The V call is TRBV5-4, the J call TRBJ2-7, with D perhaps matching TRBD1 (7 bases). The CDR3 has 17 residues. The V gene lost 4 bases and the J gene lost 1 base, with 21 bases spanning the gap. The germline gives CDR1 SGHNT, CDR2 YYREEE (reference sequence).

In this sample, this clonotype turned up a few times. The chain uses TRBV15 and TRBJ2-4; tentative D call: TRBD1 (6 bases). CDR1 LNHNV and CDR2 YYDKDF come from the germline V gene (reference sequence). V was clipped by 0 bases and J by 0 bases, with 12 bases between them. This CDR3 is built from 17 residues. CDR3 nucleotides: TGTGCCACCAGCAGAGATCGAGGGGGTCTAGCCAAAAACATTCAGTACTTC. This translates into CATSRDRGGLAKNIQYF.

The J gene is TRBJ1-5, the V gene TRBV30, with D perhaps matching TRBD1 (5 bases). Germline V gene data show CDR1 as GTSNPN and CDR2 as SVGIG (reference sequence). Trimming shortened V by 3 bases and J by 7 bases, and 10 bases separated the two germline ends. The CDR3 consists of 12 residues. CDR3 coding DNA: TGTGCCTGGAGCCAGGGTTCCCAGCCCCAGCATTTT. This gives the protein CAWSQGSQPQHF.

This clonotype has ten or more counts. This chain joins TRBV12-3 or TRBV12-4 and TRBJ2-7; the match to TRBD2 covers 9 bases. Losses at the gene ends were 6 bases for V and 2 bases for J; bases not matched to a gene: 5. The CDR3 runs to 14 residues. The CDR3 nucleotides are TGTGCCAGCAGGTGGGCGGGAGGGCCCTACGAGCAGTACTTC. It encodes CASRWAGGPYEQYF.

As DNA, the CDR3 is TGCAGTGCTAGTTCACTGACTAGCGGGAGCGCTAGCACAGATACGCAGTATTTT. Amino acids: CSASSLTSGSASTDTQYF. The rearrangement joins TRBV20-1 to TRBJ2-3; TRBD2 matches 12 bases. J gave up 0 bases and V 3 bases, and 10 bases lay outside the gene matches. This CDR3 contains 18 residues. Germline V gene lookup returns CDR1 DFQATT and CDR2 SNEGSKA (reference sequence).

J is TRBJ2-1 and V is TRBV9; D possibly corresponds to TRBD2 (5 bases). The germline gives CDR1 SGDLS, CDR2 YYNGEE. There are 14 residues in the CDR3. V lost 0 bases to trimming and J lost 10 bases, with 14 bases between them. This chain's CDR3 is CASSVGLVTGEQFF. The CDR3 coding sequence is TGTGCCAGCAGCGTAGGATTAGTCACGGGAGAGCAGTTCTTC.

This chain connects TRBV20-1 to TRBJ2-7, with 10 bases that match TRBD2. This CDR3 is 14 amino acids long. The ends lost 6 bases at V and 2 bases at J; junction bases unmatched: 7. The germline CDR1 and CDR2 sequences are DFQATT and SNEGSKA (reference sequence). As DNA, the CDR3 is TGCAGTGCGAATGGACTAGCGGTTCCCTACGAGCAGTACTTC. Its translation is CSANGLAVPYEQYF.

The chain links TRBV10-3 to TRBJ2-1, with D possibly matching TRBD2 (6 bases). The V and J ends lost 0 bases and 5 bases respectively, with 20 bases between them. The CDR3 sequence is 18 residues long. The V gene's germline CDR1 is ENHRY and CDR2 SYGVKD. CDR3 nucleotide sequence: TGTGCCATCAGTGAGTCATATTCTAGGCGGGGCCCCAACAATGAGCAGTTCTTC. It translates to CAISESYSRRGPNNEQFF.

Only a few counts were recorded for this clonotype. The chain employs TRBV7-6 and TRBJ1-2; D ambiguous. This CDR3 has 14 amino acids. The germline CDR1 and CDR2 sequences are SGHVS and FNYEAQ. Between the trimmed V and J ends, which lost 5 bases and 6 bases, there was a span of 16 bases. CDR3 protein: CASSRRLRTDGYTF. In DNA form, the CDR3 reads TGTGCCAGCAGCCGCAGGTTGAGAACGGATGGCTACACCTTC.